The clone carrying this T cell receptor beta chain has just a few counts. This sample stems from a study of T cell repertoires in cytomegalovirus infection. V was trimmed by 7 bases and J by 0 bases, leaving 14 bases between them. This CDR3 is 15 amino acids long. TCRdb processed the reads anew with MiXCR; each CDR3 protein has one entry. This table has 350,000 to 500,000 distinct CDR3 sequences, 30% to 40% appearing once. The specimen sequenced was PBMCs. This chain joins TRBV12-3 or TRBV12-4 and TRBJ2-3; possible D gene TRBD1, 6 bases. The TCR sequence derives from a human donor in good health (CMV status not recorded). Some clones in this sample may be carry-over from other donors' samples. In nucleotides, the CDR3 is TGTGCCAGCAAGATCAACAGGGCTAGCACAGATACGCAGTATTTT. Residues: CASKINRASTDTQYF.